These T cell receptor beta chains were read from a single sample in a study of T-cell reconstitution after alpha-beta-depleted transplantation in children. TCRdb used MiXCR to reprocess the PCR reads, holding one entry per CDR3 protein. Counted here are approximately 270,000 distinct CDR3 sequences, roughly a quarter occurring once; the ten biggest clones make up 4% to 5.5%. The sequences come from PBMCs, mostly from graft donor cells, collected 360 days after TCRalphabeta/CD19-depleted stem cell transplant. The receptor set was obtained from a female patient aged 2-10 years who had a stem cell transplant for congenital amegakaryocytic thrombocytopenia, so the T cells may come from the graft donor. Each CDR3 is given with its conserved first and last residue. A D gene is named only where the DNA matches it firmly. Clone size appears in some rows only: once, few, many, or a class for an expanded clone.

16	few	TRBD2	TRBV9	TRBJ2-3	CASSASLAAITDTQYF	TGTGCCAGCAGCGCCTCACTAGCGGCTATTACAGATACGCAGTATTTT
16	-	-	TRBV29-1	TRBJ1-1	CSVASGRTFGGTEAFF	TGCAGCGTTGCCTCGGGACGGACTTTCGGGGGCACTGAAGCTTTCTTT
13	few	-	TRBV10-3	TRBJ1-5	CAISRQVDQPQHF	TGTGCCATCAGTCGGCAGGTCGATCAGCCCCAGCATTTT
15	few	-	TRBV20-1	TRBJ2-5	CSASFEDGKQETQYF	TGCAGTGCTAGTTTTGAGGACGGAAAGCAAGAGACCCAGTACTTC
13	few	-	TRBV20-1	TRBJ2-1	CSARPDLGNEQFF	TGCAGTGCTAGACCAGACTTGGGCAATGAGCAGTTCTTC
20	-	TRBD2	TRBV20-1	TRBJ2-1	CSARVFGRGLAGIYNNEQFF	TGCAGTGCTAGAGTGTTCGGAAGGGGATTAGCGGGAATCTACAACAATGAGCAGTTCTTC
14	-	TRBD2	TRBV5-5	TRBJ2-3	CASSTSDSTDTQYF	TGTGCCAGCAGCACTAGCGATAGCACAGATACGCAGTATTTT
14	-	-	TRBV6-1	TRBJ2-7	CASSRHPWAYEQYF	TGTGCCAGCAGTAGGCACCCTTGGGCCTACGAGCAGTACTTC
13	once	-	TRBV2	TRBJ1-5	CASTLDANQPQHF	TGTGCCAGCACGTTAGACGCGAATCAGCCCCAGCATTTT
17	-	TRBD2	TRBV4-1	TRBJ2-3	CASSQDKSGGFTDTQYF	TGCGCCAGCAGCCAAGATAAGAGCGGGGGCTTCACAGATACGCAGTATTTT
15	-	TRBD2	TRBV2	TRBJ2-2	CASSLAGALTGELFF	TGTGCCAGCAGTTTAGCGGGAGCGTTGACCGGGGAGCTGTTTTTT
17	once	-	TRBV11-1	TRBJ2-1	CASSQTIAVRSYNEQFF	TGTGCCAGCAGCCAAACAATAGCGGTTAGATCCTACAATGAGCAGTTCTTC
13	-	-	TRBV27	TRBJ2-5	CASTSPGFQTQYF	TGTGCCAGCACTTCACCTGGGTTTCAGACCCAGTACTTC
14	-	-	TRBV9	TRBJ1-1	CASSVVGENTEAFF	TGTGCCAGCAGCGTAGTGGGGGAGAACACTGAAGCTTTCTTT
14	few	-	TRBV4-1	TRBJ1-1	CASSQGRGLPEAFF	TGCGCCAGCAGCCAAGGGCGGGGCTTGCCTGAAGCTTTCTTT
13	few	TRBD1	TRBV28	TRBJ1-2	CASLWDSNYGYTF	TGTGCCTCGCTGTGGGACAGTAACTATGGCTACACCTTC
15	-	-	TRBV28	TRBJ2-1	CASSGGDIRHNEQFF	TGTGCCAGCAGTGGAGGGGACATCCGACACAATGAGCAGTTCTTC
16	many	TRBD2	TRBV20-1	TRBJ2-3	CSARVLAGGRADTQYF	TGCAGTGCTAGAGTCCTAGCGGGAGGGAGGGCAGATACGCAGTATTTT
15	-	-	TRBV7-6	TRBJ2-7	CASSLAAGQTYEQYF	TGTGCCAGCAGCTTAGCTGCGGGACAAACCTACGAGCAGTACTTC
12	-	-	TRBV6-1	TRBJ2-7	CASSPSRVEQYF	TGTGCCAGCAGCCCCTCACGAGTCGAGCAGTACTTC
14	many	TRBD2	TRBV2	TRBJ2-5	CATGTGGGGETQYF	TGTGCCACCGGGACGGGGGGAGGTGGAGAGACCCAGTACTTC
17	many	-	TRBV13	TRBJ2-3	CASSLTGTWGVTDTQYF	TGTGCCAGCAGCTTAACAGGGACTTGGGGAGTCACAGATACGCAGTATTTT
16	-	-	TRBV28	TRBJ1-2	CASSFGDGIDSHGYTF	TGTGCCAGCAGTTTCGGTGACGGGATTGACAGTCACGGCTACACCTTC
16	few	-	TRBV12-3/TRBV12-4	TRBJ1-4	CASSHNLGRENEKLFF	TGTGCCAGCAGTCACAACCTGGGACGGGAAAATGAAAAACTGTTTTTT
14	many	-	TRBV5-1	TRBJ2-1	CASGGAPQGNEQFF	TGCGCCAGCGGGGGGGCACCCCAGGGGAATGAGCAGTTCTTC
13	-	-	TRBV3-1	TRBJ1-2	CASELGGGYGYTF	TGTGCCAGCGAACTCGGAGGGGGCTATGGCTACACCTTC
16	few	TRBD1	TRBV4-1	TRBJ1-2	CASSQEPVRGLYGYTF	TGCGCCAGCAGCCAAGAACCCGTCAGGGGGCTCTATGGCTACACCTTC
16	-	-	TRBV12-3/TRBV12-4	TRBJ2-7	CASSRSPTLQGSEQYF	TGTGCCAGCAGCCGATCTCCAACACTACAGGGTAGCGAGCAGTACTTC
16	-	-	TRBV24-1	TRBJ2-2	CATSDKDRDWTGELFF	TGTGCCACCAGTGATAAGGATCGGGACTGGACCGGGGAGCTGTTTTTT
18	many	TRBD1	TRBV12-3/TRBV12-4	TRBJ1-5	CASSFQKDRLFPGQPQHF	TGTGCCAGCAGTTTTCAAAAGGACAGGCTATTCCCCGGACAGCCCCAGCATTTT
14	few	-	TRBV14	TRBJ2-2	CASSPRPVTGELFF	TGTGCCAGCAGCCCCCGTCCTGTGACCGGGGAGCTGTTTTTT
14	-	-	TRBV5-1	TRBJ1-3	CASSLDRNGNTIYF	TGCGCCAGCAGCTTGGACAGGAATGGAAACACCATATATTTT
15	few	TRBD2	TRBV9	TRBJ2-1	CASSGRTSFPHEQFF	TGTGCCAGCAGCGGAAGGACTAGCTTCCCCCATGAGCAGTTCTTC
14	-	TRBD1	TRBV20-1	TRBJ1-1	CSARVQGQNTKAFF	TGCAGTGCTAGAGTACAGGGGCAGAACACTAAAGCTTTCTTT
15	few	-	TRBV18	TRBJ2-3	CASSPTGSSADTQYF	TGTGCCAGCTCACCAACCGGAAGTAGTGCAGATACGCAGTATTTT
15	-	TRBD2	TRBV7-8	TRBJ2-7	CASSLASGGPNEQYF	TGTGCCAGCAGCTTAGCTAGCGGGGGGCCCAACGAGCAGTACTTC
17	-	-	TRBV12-3/TRBV12-4	TRBJ2-5	CASSPPFVAWGGETQYF	TGTGCCAGCAGTCCACCGTTCGTAGCGTGGGGAGGAGAGACCCAGTACTTC
16	few	-	TRBV21-1	TRBJ1-5	CASSTYRELDNQPQHF	TGTGCCAGCAGCACATACAGGGAGTTGGACAATCAGCCCCAGCATTTT
15	-	-	TRBV4-3	TRBJ2-2	CASSQDMGDTGELFF	TGCGCCAGCAGCCAAGATATGGGGGACACCGGGGAGCTGTTTTTT
15	-	TRBD1	TRBV12-3/TRBV12-4	TRBJ2-7	CASSSGTGGLYEQYF	TGTGCCAGCAGTAGCGGGACAGGGGGCTTGTACGAGCAGTACTTC
18	few	-	TRBV18	TRBJ2-2	CASSPPGGGSGATGELFF	TGTGCCAGCTCACCACCGGGGGGAGGAAGCGGTGCCACCGGGGAGCTGTTTTTT